This is a list of T cell receptor beta chains from one sample in a study of blood T cell repertoires in COVID-19. Libraries were prepared by immunoSEQ multiplex PCR; TCRdb keeps only in-frame clonotypes and omits some of them. The sample holds over 200,000 clones, around 90% seen once. The sequencing sample was made of peripheral blood. The receptors here all came from a man between 60 and 75 years old who had recovered from COVID-19. The CDR3 runs from the conserved cysteine through the conserved F or W. Each record gives: V gene, D gene, J gene, clone size, CDR3 protein, CDR3 DNA. A D gene is named only where the DNA matches it firmly. A clone size is listed for some rows: how often the clone was seen (once, few, many), or a class if it is expanded.

v_gene: TRBV19; d_gene: TRBD1; j_gene: TRBJ2-7; abundance: .; CDR3aa: CASSMRLGTGYEQYF; CDR3nt: TGTGCCAGTAGTATGAGGCTTGGGACAGGCTACGAGCAGTACTTC
v_gene: TRBV11-2; d_gene: .; j_gene: TRBJ2-5; abundance: .; CDR3aa: CASSSGPGVLETQYF; CDR3nt: TGTGCCAGCAGCTCGGGACCAGGGGTTTTAGAGACCCAGTACTTC
v_gene: TRBV3-1/TRBV3-2; d_gene: TRBD2; j_gene: TRBJ2-1; abundance: .; CDR3aa: CASSQLTSGGSSYNEQFF; CDR3nt: TGTGCCAGCAGCCAACTGACTAGCGGGGGGAGCTCCTACAATGAGCAGTTCTTC
v_gene: TRBV19; d_gene: TRBD2; j_gene: TRBJ2-3; abundance: .; CDR3aa: CASSIDSGGLSDTQYF; CDR3nt: TGTGCCAGTAGTATAGACTCGGGGGGGCTCTCAGATACGCAGTATTTT
v_gene: TRBV5-1; d_gene: TRBD1; j_gene: TRBJ1-3; abundance: .; CDR3aa: CASSSGLTGQGGNTIYF; CDR3nt: TGCGCCAGCAGTTCGGGCCTGACAGGGCAAGGTGGAAACACCATATATTTT
v_gene: TRBV5-4; d_gene: TRBD1; j_gene: TRBJ1-2; abundance: .; CDR3aa: CASSPTGGAGRLYGYTF; CDR3nt: TGTGCCAGCAGCCCAACAGGGGGCGCGGGGCGGCTCTATGGCTACACCTTC
v_gene: TRBV3-1/TRBV3-2; d_gene: .; j_gene: TRBJ1-1; abundance: .; CDR3aa: CASSLKTGNTEAFF; CDR3nt: TGTGCCAGCAGCCTAAAGACGGGGAACACTGAAGCTTTCTTT
v_gene: TRBV6-6; d_gene: .; j_gene: TRBJ1-3; abundance: .; CDR3aa: CASSLGNGNTIYF; CDR3nt: TGTGCCAGCAGCCTTGGCAACGGAAACACCATATATTTT
v_gene: TRBV29-1; d_gene: TRBD1; j_gene: TRBJ2-7; abundance: .; CDR3aa: CSVEGRGQGSHEQYF; CDR3nt: TGCAGCGTTGAAGGTAGAGGACAGGGATCCCACGAGCAGTACTTC
v_gene: TRBV4-2; d_gene: TRBD2; j_gene: TRBJ2-1; abundance: .; CDR3aa: CASSQDVRAGGNEQFF; CDR3nt: TGTGCCAGCAGCCAAGATGTCCGGGCCGGGGGGAATGAGCAGTTCTTC
v_gene: TRBV5-8; d_gene: .; j_gene: TRBJ2-7; abundance: once; CDR3aa: CASSLTGHTLGDYEQYF; CDR3nt: TGTGCCAGCAGCTTGACGGGACATACCTTAGGGGACTACGAGCAGTACTTC
v_gene: TRBV5-6; d_gene: .; j_gene: TRBJ1-2; abundance: .; CDR3aa: CASSLESATENHGYTF; CDR3nt: TGTGCCAGCAGCTTGGAAAGCGCGACAGAAAATCATGGCTACACCTTC
v_gene: TRBV6-1; d_gene: TRBD1; j_gene: TRBJ1-2; abundance: .; CDR3aa: CASSEPGTGGNYGYTF; CDR3nt: TGTGCCAGCAGTGAACCCGGGACAGGGGGCAACTATGGCTACACCTTC
v_gene: TRBV19; d_gene: .; j_gene: TRBJ2-7; abundance: .; CDR3aa: CASSQAGSTYEQYF; CDR3nt: TGTGCCAGTAGTCAGGCAGGAAGTACCTACGAGCAGTACTTC
v_gene: TRBV27; d_gene: .; j_gene: TRBJ2-5; abundance: once; CDR3aa: CASSLSPQETQYF; CDR3nt: TGTGCCAGCAGTTTATCCCCTCAAGAGACCCAGTACTTC
v_gene: TRBV5-1; d_gene: .; j_gene: TRBJ1-6; abundance: .; CDR3aa: CASSLEGFYNSPLHF; CDR3nt: TGCGCCAGCAGCTTGGAGGGGTTCTATAATTCACCCCTCCACTTT
v_gene: TRBV5-1; d_gene: .; j_gene: TRBJ2-5; abundance: .; CDR3aa: CASSFGSMETQYF; CDR3nt: TGCGCCAGCAGCTTTGGCAGTATGGAGACCCAGTACTTC
v_gene: TRBV6-5; d_gene: TRBD2; j_gene: TRBJ2-3; abundance: .; CDR3aa: CASLFSGGSDTQYF; CDR3nt: TGTGCCAGCCTATTCAGCGGGGGATCAGATACGCAGTATTTT
v_gene: TRBV4-2; d_gene: .; j_gene: TRBJ1-2; abundance: .; CDR3aa: CASSQRGPLTYGYTF; CDR3nt: TGTGCCAGCAGCCAAAGGGGCCCACTAACCTATGGCTACACCTTC
v_gene: TRBV6-6; d_gene: TRBD1; j_gene: TRBJ1-1; abundance: few; CDR3aa: CASSRQGRNTEAFF; CDR3nt: TGTGCCAGCAGCCGACAGGGGAGGAACACTGAAGCTTTCTTT
v_gene: TRBV18; d_gene: .; j_gene: TRBJ2-2; abundance: .; CDR3aa: CASSPPSGELFF; CDR3nt: TGTGCCAGCTCACCACCGAGCGGGGAGCTGTTTTTT
v_gene: TRBV27; d_gene: TRBD1; j_gene: TRBJ1-1; abundance: .; CDR3aa: CASSFPGGTEAFF; CDR3nt: TGTGCCAGCAGTTTCCCAGGGGGGACTGAAGCTTTCTTT
v_gene: TRBV29-1; d_gene: TRBD2; j_gene: TRBJ2-1; abundance: .; CDR3aa: CSVDGGGPYNEQFF; CDR3nt: TGCAGCGTTGATGGCGGGGGTCCCTACAATGAGCAGTTCTTC
v_gene: TRBV2; d_gene: TRBD1; j_gene: TRBJ2-5; abundance: .; CDR3aa: CASSRDRWETQYF; CDR3nt: TGTGCCAGCAGCAGGGACAGGTGGGAGACCCAGTACTTC
v_gene: TRBV15; d_gene: TRBD1; j_gene: TRBJ1-3; abundance: .; CDR3aa: CATSRVTGAGGNTIYF; CDR3nt: TGTGCCACCAGCAGAGTAACAGGGGCTGGTGGAAACACCATATATTTT
v_gene: TRBV7-6; d_gene: TRBD2; j_gene: TRBJ2-7; abundance: .; CDR3aa: CASSPSLAGGPSYEQYF; CDR3nt: TGTGCCAGCAGTCCAAGTTTAGCGGGGGGTCCTTCCTACGAGCAGTACTTC
v_gene: TRBV19; d_gene: .; j_gene: TRBJ2-7; abundance: few; CDR3aa: CASSIRGASSYEQYF; CDR3nt: TGTGCCAGTAGCATCCGGGGGGCTAGCTCCTACGAGCAGTACTTC
v_gene: TRBV21-1; d_gene: .; j_gene: TRBJ2-3; abundance: .; CDR3aa: CARQGERADTQYF; CDR3nt: TGTGCCAGACAGGGTGAGAGGGCAGATACGCAGTATTTT
v_gene: TRBV30; d_gene: TRBD1; j_gene: TRBJ2-7; abundance: .; CDR3aa: CAWNRGPEQYF; CDR3nt: TGTGCCTGGAACAGGGGGCCCGAGCAGTACTTC
v_gene: TRBV25-1; d_gene: TRBD1; j_gene: TRBJ2-2; abundance: once; CDR3aa: CASTQTGTGGTGELFF; CDR3nt: TGTGCCAGCACGCAAACCGGGACAGGGGGCACCGGGGAGCTGTTTTTT
v_gene: TRBV7-9; d_gene: TRBD1; j_gene: TRBJ2-2; abundance: few; CDR3aa: CAFRQGIPGELFF; CDR3nt: TGTGCCTTCCGACAGGGGATTCCCGGGGAGCTGTTTTTT
v_gene: TRBV11-2; d_gene: .; j_gene: TRBJ1-2; abundance: .; CDR3aa: CASSSPPTGHGYTF; CDR3nt: TGTGCCAGCAGCTCCCCCCCAACAGGGCATGGCTACACCTTC
v_gene: TRBV4-1; d_gene: TRBD1; j_gene: TRBJ1-5; abundance: .; CDR3aa: CASSQGQGGQPQHF; CDR3nt: TGCGCCAGCAGCCAAGGACAGGGCGGCCAGCCCCAGCATTTT
v_gene: TRBV3-1/TRBV3-2; d_gene: .; j_gene: TRBJ1-1; abundance: .; CDR3aa: CASSARGGLNTEAFF; CDR3nt: TGTGCCAGCAGCGCTCGCGGGGGGCTGAACACTGAAGCTTTCTTT
v_gene: TRBV9; d_gene: .; j_gene: TRBJ1-3; abundance: .; CDR3aa: CASSEEQGMRGNTIYF; CDR3nt: TGTGCCAGCAGCGAGGAACAGGGAATGCGCGGAAACACCATATATTTT
v_gene: TRBV23-1; d_gene: .; j_gene: TRBJ2-7; abundance: .; CDR3aa: CASSQSKQAKYEQYF; CDR3nt: TGCGCCAGCAGTCAATCCAAACAGGCAAAGTACGAGCAGTACTTC
v_gene: TRBV15; d_gene: TRBD1; j_gene: TRBJ2-7; abundance: few; CDR3aa: CATSRNGQGPYEQYF; CDR3nt: TGTGCCACCAGCAGAAATGGACAGGGTCCCTACGAGCAGTACTTC
v_gene: TRBV12-5; d_gene: .; j_gene: TRBJ2-3; abundance: .; CDR3aa: CASGLVAGTSTDTQYF; CDR3nt: TGTGCTAGTGGTTTGGTAGCAGGAACTAGCACAGATACGCAGTATTTT
v_gene: TRBV6-6; d_gene: .; j_gene: TRBJ1-1; abundance: .; CDR3aa: CASSYPQEVAFF; CDR3nt: TGTGCCAGCAGTTACCCCCAGGAGGTCGCTTTCTTT
v_gene: TRBV7-3; d_gene: TRBD2; j_gene: TRBJ2-3; abundance: .; CDR3aa: CASSFGLAGGFADTQYF; CDR3nt: TGTGCCAGCAGCTTCGGACTAGCGGGGGGATTCGCAGATACGCAGTATTTT
v_gene: TRBV5-1; d_gene: .; j_gene: TRBJ1-5; abundance: .; CDR3aa: CASSEQGGRNQPQHF; CDR3nt: TGCGCCAGCAGCGAACAGGGTGGGCGCAATCAGCCCCAGCATTTT
v_gene: TRBV20-1; d_gene: .; j_gene: TRBJ1-2; abundance: .; CDR3aa: CSAIGHKNTF; CDR3nt: TGCAGTGCTATAGGACATAAGAACACCTTC
v_gene: TRBV11-2; d_gene: TRBD2; j_gene: TRBJ2-3; abundance: few; CDR3aa: CASSYPPLAGGRTDTQYF; CDR3nt: TGTGCCAGCAGCTATCCCCCACTAGCGGGGGGCCGCACAGATACGCAGTATTTT
v_gene: TRBV9; d_gene: .; j_gene: TRBJ2-6; abundance: .; CDR3aa: CASSPVAGANVLTF; CDR3nt: TGTGCCAGCAGCCCCGTAGCTGGGGCCAACGTCCTGACTTTC
v_gene: TRBV9; d_gene: .; j_gene: TRBJ2-1; abundance: .; CDR3aa: CASSVATDNEQFF; CDR3nt: TGTGCCAGCAGCGTAGCTACAGACAATGAGCAGTTCTTC
v_gene: TRBV27; d_gene: TRBD1; j_gene: TRBJ2-2; abundance: .; CDR3aa: CASSPLISSDRVGELFF; CDR3nt: TGTGCCAGCAGTCCCCTAATTTCCTCGGACAGGGTGGGGGAGCTGTTTTTT
v_gene: TRBV11-2; d_gene: .; j_gene: TRBJ1-4; abundance: .; CDR3aa: CASGRHRSTNEKLFF; CDR3nt: TGTGCCAGCGGACGCCACAGGTCAACTAATGAAAAACTGTTTTTT
v_gene: TRBV6-5; d_gene: .; j_gene: TRBJ2-3; abundance: .; CDR3aa: CASSARGDTQYF; CDR3nt: TGTGCCAGCAGCGCTCGCGGAGATACGCAGTATTTT
v_gene: TRBV4-1; d_gene: TRBD2; j_gene: TRBJ2-3; abundance: .; CDR3aa: CASSLGLAGVSTADTQYF; CDR3nt: TGCGCCAGCAGCTTGGGACTAGCGGGGGTTAGCACCGCAGATACGCAGTATTTT
v_gene: TRBV5-1; d_gene: TRBD1; j_gene: TRBJ1-2; abundance: once; CDR3aa: CASSSAGQGIRGYTF; CDR3nt: TGCGCCAGCAGCTCAGCGGGACAGGGGATTAGGGGCTACACCTTC
v_gene: TRBV25-1; d_gene: .; j_gene: TRBJ2-7; abundance: .; CDR3aa: CASSLTGEQYF; CDR3nt: TGTGCCAGCAGTCTAACAGGAGAGCAGTACTTC
v_gene: TRBV19; d_gene: TRBD1; j_gene: TRBJ2-1; abundance: once; CDR3aa: CASKPPGQAYNEQFF; CDR3nt: TGTGCCAGCAAACCACCGGGACAGGCGTACAATGAGCAGTTCTTC
v_gene: TRBV5-4; d_gene: TRBD1; j_gene: TRBJ1-4; abundance: .; CDR3aa: CASSTRTGAGEKLFF; CDR3nt: TGTGCCAGCAGCACTCGGACAGGGGCGGGTGAAAAACTGTTTTTT